The source of this T cell receptor (beta chain) is a study of cytomegalovirus exposure and HLA in healthy donors. The CDR3 spans 15 residues. Germline CDR1 reads SGHVS; CDR2 reads FNYEAQ. With 3 bases clipped from V and 2 bases from J, the junction kept 4 bases outside the gene matches. Assay: immunoSEQ multiplex PCR; the TCRdb copy retains only in-frame clones and omits some. Among hundreds of thousands of clones, roughly 88% were seen once, and the ten largest hold 0.83%. Sequencing was performed on PBMCs. The sequence came from a woman aged 18-29 years in good health and CMV-seronegative. This sequence joins TRBV7-6 and TRBJ2-7; 10 bases are a match to TRBD1. The CDR3 reads CASSFLTGGPYEQYF. In DNA, the CDR3 is TGTGCCAGCAGCTTCCTGACAGGGGGCCCCTACGAGCAGTACTTC.